This passage covers 11 T cell receptor beta chains from one sample sequenced in a study of blood T cell repertoires in COVID-19. Generated by immunoSEQ multiplex PCR, the TCRdb table keeps only in-frame clones and is missing some. Found here are approximately 150,000 clones, roughly 87% of them singletons; the top ten hold 5%. Sequences were obtained from peripheral blood. These receptors originate from a human donor in a cohort sampled during active COVID-19.

This clone was observed a handful of times. CDR3 sequence (DNA): TGTGCCAGCAGTGAAAGGGCAGGCGGGAGCTACACCTTC. It codes for CASSERAGGSYTF. The V and J genes are TRBV6-1 and TRBJ1-2; D is ambiguous. V lost 2 bases, J lost 9 bases, and 13 bases lay in between. This CDR3 has 13 amino acids. The V gene's germline CDR1 is MNHNS and CDR2 SASEGT.

The chain has TRBV6-2 or TRBV6-3 and TRBJ2-1; 11 bases are a match to TRBD2. The CDR3 has 16 amino acids. Germline V CDR1 and CDR2: MNHEY, SVGEGT. V lost 2 bases, J lost 5 bases, and 5 bases stayed unmatched. CDR3 DNA: TGTGCCAGCAGTTACGTTTCTAGCGGGGGGAACAATGAGCAGTTCTTC. This encodes CASSYVSSGGNNEQFF.

This clone has a handful of counts. This chain links TRBV5-5 with TRBJ2-7; tentatively, D is TRBD1 (6 bases). Trimming took 4 bases from V and 1 from J, leaving 18 bases between them. This CDR3 has 16 amino acids. Germline-derived CDR1 and CDR2 are SGHKS and YYEKEE (reference sequence). The CDR3 sequence is CASSLSTGPGSYEQYF. The CDR3 DNA follows: TGTGCCAGCAGCCTATCGACAGGCCCGGGGTCCTACGAGCAGTACTTC.

This clone was counted once. V gene TRBV6-6 combines with J gene TRBJ1-5; 8 bases are a match to TRBD1. Trimming removed 7 bases from V and 4 bases from J; junction bases left unmatched: 6. CDR3 length equals 14 residues. Germline values: CDR1 MNHNY, CDR2 SVGAGI (reference sequence). This CDR3 is CASIRGTGNQPQHF. In DNA, the CDR3 is TGTGCCAGCATCCGAGGGACAGGTAATCAGCCCCAGCATTTT.

V and J are TRBV11-2 and TRBJ2-7; 10 positions match TRBD2. The ends lost 2 bases at V and 6 bases at J; junction bases unmatched: 10. This CDR3 has 16 residues. The V gene's germline CDR1 is SGHAT and CDR2 FQNNGV. For the CDR3, the DNA is TGTGCCAGCAGCTTACGACCTCTAGCGGGAGTAAGCGAGCAGTACTTC. Translating it yields CASSLRPLAGVSEQYF.

The V gene is TRBV19, the J gene TRBJ2-5; TRBD2 matches 10 bases. Germline V gene sequence: CDR1 LNHDA, CDR2 SQIVND (reference sequence). The trim removed 4 bases at V and 2 bases at J, leaving 10 bases unmatched. This CDR3 spans 17 amino acids. Here the CDR3 DNA reads TGTGCCAGTAGTACACTCGCGACTAGCGGGTATCAAGAGACCCAGTACTTC. This gives the protein CASSTLATSGYQETQYF.

The chain links TRBV3-1 (or the pseudogene TRBV3-2) to TRBJ1-2; 7 nucleotides match TRBD1. The ends lost 3 bases at V and 8 bases at J; junction bases unmatched: 12. From germline, CDR1 is LGHDT and CDR2 YNNKEL (reference sequence). This CDR3 comprises 15 residues. Here the CDR3 DNA reads TGTGCCAGCAGCCAGTCTGACAGGGAAATATTGGGCTACACCTTC. It yields the protein CASSQSDREILGYTF.

The chain employs TRBV9 and TRBJ1-2; a possible D gene is TRBD1 (5 bases). The CDR3 has 17 residues. Germline CDR1 and CDR2: SGDLS and YYNGEE. Trimming pared 0 bases from V and 1 base from J, leaving 16 bases between. CDR3 region: CASSVDGKGGGNYGYTF. The CDR3 nucleotides read TGTGCCAGCAGCGTAGATGGGAAGGGCGGGGGTAACTATGGCTACACCTTC.

The chain uses TRBV10-3 and TRBJ1-1, with 7 bases identical to TRBD1. The trim removed 10 bases at V and 3 bases at J, leaving 14 bases unmatched. The CDR3 covers 15 residues. CDR1 and CDR2 from the germline V gene are ENHRY and SYGVKD. The CDR3 sequence is CATLTHRGKDTEAFF. In nucleotides, the CDR3 is TGTGCCACCCTTACACACAGGGGTAAGGACACTGAAGCTTTCTTT.

This CDR3 is CASSLNPGGYEQYF. CDR3 DNA sequence: TGTGCCAGCAGTTTAAATCCAGGGGGCTACGAGCAGTACTTC. The rearrangement joins TRBV27 to TRBJ2-7; TRBD1 aligns across 7 bases. Looked up from germline, CDR1 is MNHEY and CDR2 is SMNVEV (reference sequence). The CDR3 runs 14 residues. Unmatched junction bases numbered 4, after V lost 2 bases and J lost 3 bases.

The chain carries TRBV19 and TRBJ2-7; D may be TRBD1 (6 bases). Trimming removed 10 bases from V and 5 bases from J, with 18 bases in between. Germline CDR1 reads LNHDA; CDR2 reads SQIVND (reference sequence). The CDR3 totals 13 residues. The CDR3 loop is CATSPRDKNEQYF. Written as DNA, the CDR3 is TGTGCCACCAGTCCCCGGGACAAGAACGAGCAGTACTTC. The whole variable domain, filled in from reference TRBV19 and TRBJ2-7, reads DGGITQSPKYLFRKEGQNVTLSCEQNLNHDAMYWYRQDPGQGLRLIYYSQIVNDFQKGDIAEGYSVSREKKESFPLTVTSAQKNPTAFYLCATSPRDKNEQYFGPGTRLTVT.